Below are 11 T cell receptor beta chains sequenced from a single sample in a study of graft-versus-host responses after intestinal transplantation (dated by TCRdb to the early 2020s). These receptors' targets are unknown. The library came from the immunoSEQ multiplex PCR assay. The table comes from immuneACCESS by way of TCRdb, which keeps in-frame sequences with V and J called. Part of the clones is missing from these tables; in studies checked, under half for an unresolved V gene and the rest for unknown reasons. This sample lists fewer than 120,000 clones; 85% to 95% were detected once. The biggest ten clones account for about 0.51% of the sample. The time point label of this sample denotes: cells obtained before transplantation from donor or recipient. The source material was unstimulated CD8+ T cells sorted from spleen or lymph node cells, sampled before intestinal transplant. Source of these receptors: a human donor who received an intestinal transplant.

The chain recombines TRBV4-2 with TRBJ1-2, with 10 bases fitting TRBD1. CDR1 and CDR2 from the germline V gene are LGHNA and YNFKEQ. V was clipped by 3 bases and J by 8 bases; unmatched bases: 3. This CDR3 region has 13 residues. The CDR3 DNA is TGTGCCAGCAGCCAGACAGGGGGCCTAGGCTACACCTTC. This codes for CASSQTGGLGYTF.

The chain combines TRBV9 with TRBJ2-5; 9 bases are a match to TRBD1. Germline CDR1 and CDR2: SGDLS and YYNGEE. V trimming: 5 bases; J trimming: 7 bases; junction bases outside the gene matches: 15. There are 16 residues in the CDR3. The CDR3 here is CASSTPGQGGSGTQYF. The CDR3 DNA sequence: TGTGCCAGCAGTACTCCGGGACAGGGAGGATCAGGGACCCAGTACTTC.

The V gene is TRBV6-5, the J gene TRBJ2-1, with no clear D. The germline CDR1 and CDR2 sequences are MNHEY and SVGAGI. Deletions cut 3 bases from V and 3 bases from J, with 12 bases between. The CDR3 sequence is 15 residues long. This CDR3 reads CASSYGQTLYNEQFF. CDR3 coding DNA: TGTGCCAGCAGTTATGGGCAGACCCTCTACAATGAGCAGTTCTTC.

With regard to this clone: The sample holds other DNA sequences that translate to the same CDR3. CDR3 region: CASSLGLAGAYEQYF. CDR3 DNA sequence: TGCGCCAGCAGCCTTGGACTAGCGGGTGCCTACGAGCAGTACTTC. V usage is TRBV4-1 and J usage is TRBJ2-7; 11 bases are a match to TRBD2. In germline, CDR1 is MGHRA, CDR2 YSYEKL. CDR3 size: 15 residues. V dropped 4 bases and J dropped 2; count of bases not matched to a gene: 4.

In DNA form, the CDR3 reads TGTGCCAGCAGCGTAGGGTTGGGGTACCAGCCCCAGCATTTT. Protein sequence: CASSVGLGYQPQHF. The chain combines TRBV9 with TRBJ1-5; D not certain. Per germline, CDR1 SGDLS and CDR2 YYNGEE. With 0 bases removed from V and 7 bases from J, the gap between germline ends came to 11 bases. The length of the CDR3 is 14 residues.

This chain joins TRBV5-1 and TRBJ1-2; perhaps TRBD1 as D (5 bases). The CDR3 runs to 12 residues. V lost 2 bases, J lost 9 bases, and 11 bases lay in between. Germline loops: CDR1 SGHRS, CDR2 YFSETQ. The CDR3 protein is CASSLTGGSYTF. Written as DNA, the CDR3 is TGCGCCAGCAGCTTAACAGGAGGTAGCTACACCTTC.

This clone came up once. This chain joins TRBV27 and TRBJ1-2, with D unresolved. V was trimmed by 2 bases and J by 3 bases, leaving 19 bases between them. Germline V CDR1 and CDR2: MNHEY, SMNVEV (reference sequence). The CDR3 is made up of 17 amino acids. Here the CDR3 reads CASSLQRSGGDYYGYTF. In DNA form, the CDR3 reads TGTGCCAGCAGTTTACAACGAAGCGGTGGGGATTACTATGGCTACACCTTC.

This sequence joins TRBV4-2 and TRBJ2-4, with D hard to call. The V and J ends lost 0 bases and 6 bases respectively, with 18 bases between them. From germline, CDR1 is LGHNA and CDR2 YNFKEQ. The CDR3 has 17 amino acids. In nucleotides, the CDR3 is TGTGCCAGCAGCCAAGAGGGTTTCCCGGACCAAATAAACATTCAGTACTTC. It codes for CASSQEGFPDQINIQYF.

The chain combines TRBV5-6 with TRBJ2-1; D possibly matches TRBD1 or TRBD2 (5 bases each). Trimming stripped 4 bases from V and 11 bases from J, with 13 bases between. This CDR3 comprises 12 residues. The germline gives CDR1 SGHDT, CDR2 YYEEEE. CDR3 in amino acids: CASSDNRGQQFF. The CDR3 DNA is TGTGCCAGCAGCGACAACCGGGGCCAGCAGTTCTTC.

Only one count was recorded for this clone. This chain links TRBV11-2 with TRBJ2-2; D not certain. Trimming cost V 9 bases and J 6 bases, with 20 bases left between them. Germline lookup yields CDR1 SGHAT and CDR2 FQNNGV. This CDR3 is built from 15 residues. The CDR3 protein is CASSSKPISAGELFF. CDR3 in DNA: TGTGCCAGTTCTTCGAAGCCCATTTCAGCCGGGGAGCTGTTTTTT.

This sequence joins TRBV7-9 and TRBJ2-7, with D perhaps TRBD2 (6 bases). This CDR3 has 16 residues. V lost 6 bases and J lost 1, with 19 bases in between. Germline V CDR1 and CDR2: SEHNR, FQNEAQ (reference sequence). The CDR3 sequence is CASRYGGGARSYEQYF. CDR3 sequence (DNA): TGTGCCAGCAGATACGGAGGCGGGGCTAGGTCCTACGAGCAGTACTTC.